The sequence of this T cell receptor beta chain was determined in a study of blood T cells in healthy people across ages. With each sample, at least 6 micrograms of total RNA were extracted. The CDR3 spans 15 residues. The germline gives CDR1 MNHEY, CDR2 SVGAGI. Concerning this clonotype: Compared with germline, one end of the junction differs, possibly owing to a read error.

Through a sample-barcoded 5' primer and a J-beta primer mix, a second PCR was run for 7 to 11 cycles. TCRdb reprocessed the 5' RACE reads via MiXCR and lists one record per CDR3 protein. Of approximately 600,000 distinct CDR3 sequences listed, 58% were seen once; the top ten hold approximately 37%. The chain recombines TRBV6-5 with TRBJ2-1; D could derive from TRBD1 or TRBD2 (5 bases each). The sample taken for sequencing was blood. This TCR was sampled from a man aged 55 to 70 in good health. DNA of the CDR3: TGTGTCAGCAGTTACGAGGGGAATACTCGAAATGAGCAGTTCTTC. This sequence encodes CVSSYEGNTRNEQFF.